This TCR beta chain emerged from a study of chemoradiotherapy in HPV16-positive cancers. The wider study: Functional T-cell assays on two HPV16-positive patients' cells defined candidate HPV-specific clones and common TCR motifs. Study-level results: The functional HPV-specific definition rests on just two HPV16-positive patients. Non-HPV-specific T cells did not expand in tumors during treatment, whereas candidate HPV-specific clones and E7-related motifs did.

A remark on this clone: What it binds is not known.

The table came from immunoSEQ multiplex PCR; TCRdb's copy has only in-frame clones and leaves some out. The data show roughly 25,000 clones, approximately 93% seen once. Trimming removed 3 bases from V and 4 bases from J; junction bases left unmatched: 2. CDR1 SQVTM and CDR2 ANQGSEA come from the germline V gene. This CDR3 spans 12 amino acids. This TCR was sampled from a human donor with HPV-associated anogenital cancer. This specimen was collected from a patient who underwent chemoradiotherapy. The gene calls are TRBV29-1 and TRBJ2-5, with 7 positions matching TRBD1. The CDR3 sequence is CSVEGQTETQYF. In DNA, the CDR3 is TGCAGCGTTGAGGGACAGACAGAGACCCAGTACTTC.